One and the same sample provided the 3 T cell receptor beta chains below, sequenced in a study of blood T cell repertoires in COVID-19. Using immunoSEQ multiplex PCR, the repertoire was profiled, and TCRdb retains in-frame clones only, with some absent. The sample includes roughly 150,000 clones, approximately 83% of them seen just once. Specimen: PBMCs or T cells enriched from blood (not recorded which). These receptor sequences come from a man aged 70 or older who had been exposed to COVID-19.

V and J are TRBV9 and TRBJ2-7; TRBD1 aligns across 9 bases. This CDR3 region has 16 residues. V shed 3 bases and J 1 base; nucleotides not matched to a gene: 8. Germline CDR1 is SGDLS and CDR2 is YYNGEE. CDR3 bases: TGTGCCAGCAGCGAGGGACAGGGATTGGGATCCTACGAGCAGTACTTC. It yields the protein CASSEGQGLGSYEQYF. Looking up the rest from reference TRBV9 and TRBJ2-7 gives the full variable domain: DSGVTQTPKHLITATGQRVTLRCSPRSGDLSVYWYQQSLDQGLQFLIQYYNGEERAKGNILERFSAQQFPDLHSELNLSSLELGDSALYFCASSEGQGLGSYEQYFGPGTRLTVT.

This clone came up once. The rearrangement uses TRBV24-1 and TRBJ1-5, with TRBD1 matching over 7 bases. Germline V CDR1 and CDR2: KGHDR, SFDVKD. The CDR3 totals 14 residues. V gave up 9 bases and J gave up 3 bases; unmatched junction bases: 7. The CDR3 bases are TGTGCCACCTCCGAGGGGGCGGTCAATCAGCCCCAGCATTTT. Residues: CATSEGAVNQPQHF.

Concerning this clone itself: Different DNA sequences within this sample yield the same CDR3. The chain joins TRBV4-1 to TRBJ2-2; D is perhaps TRBD1 (5 bases). Germline CDR1 MGHRA, CDR2 YSYEKL. V shed 1 base and J shed 3 bases, with 9 bases lying between them. The CDR3 covers 15 residues. The CDR3 DNA reads as TGCGCCAGCAGCCAAGGGACATCGTACACCGGGGAGCTGTTTTTT. This sequence encodes CASSQGTSYTGELFF.